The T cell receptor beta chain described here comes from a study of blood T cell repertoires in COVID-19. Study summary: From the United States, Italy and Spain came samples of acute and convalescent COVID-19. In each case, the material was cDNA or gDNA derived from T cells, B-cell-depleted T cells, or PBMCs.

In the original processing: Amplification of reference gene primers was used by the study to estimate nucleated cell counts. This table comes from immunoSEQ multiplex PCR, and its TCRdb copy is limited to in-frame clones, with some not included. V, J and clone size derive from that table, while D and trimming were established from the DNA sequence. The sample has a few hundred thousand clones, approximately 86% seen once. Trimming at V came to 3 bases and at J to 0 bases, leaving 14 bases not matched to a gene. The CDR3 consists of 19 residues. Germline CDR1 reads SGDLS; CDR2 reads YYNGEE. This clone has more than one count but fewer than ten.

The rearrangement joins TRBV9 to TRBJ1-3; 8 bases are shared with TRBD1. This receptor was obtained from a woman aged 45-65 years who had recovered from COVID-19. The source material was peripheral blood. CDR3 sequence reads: CASSAPAGTGGFSGNTIYF. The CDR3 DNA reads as TGTGCCAGCAGCGCCCCGGCCGGGACAGGAGGTTTCTCTGGAAACACCATATATTTT.